This TCR beta chain was sequenced in a study of blood T cell repertoires in COVID-19. From germline, CDR1 is SGHDN and CDR2 FVKESK. The CDR3 is 12 residues long. Trimming left V 4 bases short and J 12 bases short, with 16 bases between. The assay was immunoSEQ multiplex PCR, and TCRdb's table has in-frame clones only and misses some. In the table there are approximately 67,000 clones, 80% to 90% of which are singletons. This TCR came from a man aged 50-59 years with active COVID-19. The chain couples TRBV14 to TRBJ2-7; D might be TRBD2 (5 bases). Sequencing used peripheral blood. As DNA, the CDR3 is TGTGCCAGCAGCCCGGACTCTTATCCTCGGTACTTC. This translates into CASSPDSYPRYF.